These T cell receptor beta chains were read from a single sample in a study of blood T cell repertoires in COVID-19. Profiled with immunoSEQ multiplex PCR; TCRdb holds only in-frame clones, not every one. The table shows fewer than 200,000 clones, with around four fifths occurring only once. Sample: PBMCs or T cells enriched from blood (not recorded which). The receptors come from a woman aged 45-60 years who had recovered from COVID-19. Both conserved end residues are part of each CDR3. Each record gives: clone size, D gene, V gene, J gene, CDR3 DNA, CDR3 protein. D genes are given only for firm matches. The size field is filled for only some rows; it gives once, few, many or a size class.

.	.	TRBV19	TRBJ1-1	TGTGCCAGTAGTATAGAGCCAGGGAACACTGAAGCTTTCTTT	CASSIEPGNTEAFF
.	.	TRBV30	TRBJ1-2	TGTGCCTGGAGTGCCTGGACAGTCTCCTTGGGGGGCTACACCTTC	CAWSAWTVSLGGYTF
.	TRBD1	TRBV5-4	TRBJ1-1	TGTGCCAGCAGCTTGCAGGGGGTCACTTACTCGAACACTGAAGCTTTCTTT	CASSLQGVTYSNTEAFF
.	TRBD2	TRBV5-4	TRBJ2-1	TGTGCCAGCAGCCCTGGGACTAGCGGGAGGGCCCGTGGTAATGAGCAGTTCTTC	CASSPGTSGRARGNEQFF
.	TRBD2	TRBV27	TRBJ2-3	TGTGCCAGCGCTATAGTCCCTAGCGGGAGTACAGATACGCAGTATTTT	CASAIVPSGSTDTQYF
.	.	TRBV29-1	TRBJ1-5	TGCAGCGTTTTGTCGGGCAATCAGCCCCAGCATTTT	CSVLSGNQPQHF
.	TRBD2	TRBV15	TRBJ2-1	TGTGCCACCAGCAGAGCTAGCGGGAGTGTAAATGAGCAGTTCTTC	CATSRASGSVNEQFF
few	TRBD1	TRBV7-9	TRBJ1-2	TGTGCCAGCAGCGCCGCCACGGGACAGGGTATAGGCTACACCTTC	CASSAATGQGIGYTF
once	TRBD2	TRBV13	TRBJ2-7	TGTGCCAGCAGCCCAGGGAGGGAGGCCTACGAGCAGTACTTC	CASSPGREAYEQYF
.	TRBD2	TRBV7-2	TRBJ2-3	TGTGCCAGCAGCTTAGGGACTAGCGGTCCCCGGACGCAGTATTTT	CASSLGTSGPRTQYF